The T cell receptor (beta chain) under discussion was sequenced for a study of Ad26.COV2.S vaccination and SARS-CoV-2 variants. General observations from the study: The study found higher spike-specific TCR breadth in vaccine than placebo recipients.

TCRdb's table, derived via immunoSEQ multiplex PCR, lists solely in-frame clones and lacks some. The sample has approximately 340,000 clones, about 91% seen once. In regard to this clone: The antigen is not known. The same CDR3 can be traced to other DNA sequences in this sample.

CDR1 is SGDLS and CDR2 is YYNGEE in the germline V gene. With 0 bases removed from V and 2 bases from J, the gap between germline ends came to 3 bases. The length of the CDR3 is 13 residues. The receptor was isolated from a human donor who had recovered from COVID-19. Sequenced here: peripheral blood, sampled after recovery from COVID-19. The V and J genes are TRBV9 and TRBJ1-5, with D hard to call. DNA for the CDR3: TGTGCCAGCAGCGTAGCCGGCAATCAGCCCCAGCATTTT. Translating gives CASSVAGNQPQHF.